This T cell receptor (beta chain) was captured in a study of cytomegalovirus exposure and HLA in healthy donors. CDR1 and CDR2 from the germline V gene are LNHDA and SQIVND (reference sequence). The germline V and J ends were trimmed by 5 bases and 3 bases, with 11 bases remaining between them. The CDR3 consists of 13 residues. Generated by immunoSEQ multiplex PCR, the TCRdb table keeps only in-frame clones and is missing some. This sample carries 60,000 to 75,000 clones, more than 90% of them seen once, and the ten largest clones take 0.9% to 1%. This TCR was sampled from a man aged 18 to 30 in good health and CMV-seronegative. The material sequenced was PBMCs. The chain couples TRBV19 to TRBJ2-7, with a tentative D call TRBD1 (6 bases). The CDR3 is CASSFGQIYEQYF. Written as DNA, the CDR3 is TGTGCCAGTAGTTTCGGACAGATCTACGAGCAGTACTTC.